What follows describes a single T cell receptor beta chain. The antigen this receptor binds is unknown. Base qualities were left out, and no much larger clone turns up one base away. The data were taken from a study of PD-L1 blockade in urothelial cancer listed by TCRdb under 2017. The study in broad terms: All patients started therapy at some point between 2014 and 2016 and received atezolizumab 1,200 mg intravenously every 3 weeks. About 85% of the roughly 29 patients were males with bladder-origin urothelial cancer, and 18 of 29 reported a prior smoking history. An ECOG performance status of 0 or 1 was recorded for the patients, and 0 to 3 prior chemotherapy regimens had been received by the patients. Durable clinical benefit was achieved by nine patients and was not achieved by 20 patients. Durable clinical benefit meant progression-free survival longer than 6 months, and TCR features were also tested against progression-free and overall survival. Blood samples were analyzed at 3 weeks after treatment start (second dose) and at 6 weeks after treatment start. Pretreatment tumor samples, along with matched peripheral blood serially collected before and after atezolizumab treatment, were subjected to TCR sequencing. In the same patients who had TCR sequencing, pretreatment tumors also underwent whole exome sequencing and RNA sequencing. Blood samples gave median yields of approximately 130,000 T cells and over 80,000 unique TCRs, along with a median clonality of roughly 0.08. The study was an exploratory multi-omic analysis of somatic, immune and clinical correlates of response to PD-L1 blockade with atezolizumab in urothelial cancer. Around 30 patients had pretreatment blood TCR-seq, some 25 had at least one posttreatment blood collection, and some 25 had tumor TCR-seq.

V loses 7 bases of germline sequence and J loses 0 bases, and the interval between the two ends is 14 bases. From the germline V gene (reference sequence), CDR1 is MNHNY and CDR2 is SVGAGI. From its cysteine to its phenylalanine, the CDR3 spans 15 amino acids. The read is trimmed to its CDR3 DNA, 45 bases read in frame from base 1. The cohort included about 30 patients with locally advanced or metastatic urothelial carcinoma who were treated at Memorial Sloan Kettering on a trial protocol. Peripheral blood mononuclear cells were collected from each patient pretreatment and during treatment, giving between 1 and 8 total time points per patient. The Qiagen DNeasy Blood extraction kit was used to purify genomic DNA from total PBMCs and tumor samples. PBMCs were collected pretreatment and during treatment, and were isolated and stored as previously described. To estimate absolute template abundance from read counts, synthetic TCR analog templates were spiked into each PCR. Using the immunoSEQ assay, TCRbeta CDR3 regions were amplified from genomic DNA with bias-controlled V and J gene primers. Sequencing of rearranged TCRbeta segments was done at approximately 20X coverage. The authors processed their data as follows. Sequencing errors were corrected by clustering and CDR3s were annotated against IMGT to assign V, D and J genes. Downstream analyses used only productive TCRbeta rearrangements and left out out-of-frame or stop-codon sequences. Clonality was computed as one minus Shannon entropy normalized by the log of the number of unique productive sequences. Clones differing between time points or between blood and tumor were identified by Fisher's exact test with Benjamini-Hochberg correction at adjusted p below 0.01. TCRdb re-hosts the immuneACCESS table, in-frame sequences only. Its copies lack some clones; in the studies checked, an unresolved V gene accounts for under half of them, and the cause for the rest is not known. That table gives V, J and clone size, and the DNA gave D and trimming. This sample lists roughly 43,000 clones; 81% were detected once. The ten largest clonotypes hold 2.5% to 3% of the sample.

The research as a whole found: Improved progression-free and overall survival was associated with having pretreatment peripheral blood TCR clonality below the median. Patients with durable benefit showed greater expansion of tumor-associated TCR clones in peripheral blood 3 weeks after starting treatment (n ≈ 23, p = 0.022). Because of the small sample size (n of about 29) and the many exploratory analyses performed, the results are intended to be regarded as hypothesis-generating.

The starting material was PBMCs, obtained around atezolizumab (anti-PD-L1) treatment. This sequence was found in a man between 70 and 80 years old with urothelial cancer. This chain is built from TRBV6-6 and TRBJ2-3; TRBD2 is a weak D gene call, 5 bases matching. The DNA sequence is TGTGCCAGCATCCTTAGCGATCCGAGCACAGATACGCAGTATTTT. This yields the protein CASILSDPSTDTQYF.